This T cell receptor beta chain was recovered during a study of lymphopenia after photon versus proton radiotherapy (dated by TCRdb to about 2019). Describing the broader study: The study compared the immunological effects of photon versus proton radiation therapy in patients with gastrointestinal tumors who developed high-grade lymphopenia. A cohort of some 22 patients with gastrointestinal tumors who received either photon or proton therapy and subsequently developed lymphopenia was included. The goal of the study was to describe how the two radiation modalities differ in their effects on the immune system.

On the study overall, not on this receptor specifically: After the lymphocyte count nadir, oligoclonal expansion, especially of CD8+ Temra cells, was observed in photon-treated repertoires, and the drop in diversity was driven by this expansion. The survival association was examined only in patients who died, and the authors described better survival with proton therapy as a possibility, not as a demonstrated result. During treatment, patients who received photon therapy lost naive T cells and TCR diversity and gained effector/memory populations, whereas patients who received proton therapy remained relatively stable. Across the cohort, an inverse correlation was found between a larger post-nadir drop in TCR diversity and overall survival time among patients who died.

Notes on this clone: Its cognate antigen has yet to be identified. Base qualities are missing; no much larger clone stands one base away.

The library was prepared using the immunoSEQ multiplex PCR assay. T cell repertoires were profiled with deep sequencing of rearranged TCR beta loci together with multiparametric flow cytometry. TCRdb took this table from immuneACCESS and kept in-frame rearrangements with V and J called. Such tables lack part of the clones; where checked against another copy, unresolved V genes explain under half of the gap, and the rest is unexplained. Across this sample there are tens of thousands of clones, with 85% seen only once. The top ten clones comprise 2.2% of the sample. CDR3 length: 12 amino acids, cysteine to phenylalanine. Left in the record is the CDR3 DNA by itself, 36 bases read in frame from the first base. The germline V gene (reference sequence) gives CDR1 as MNHNY and CDR2 as SVGAGI. Relative to germline, V is 6 bases shorter and J is 2 bases shorter, with 8 bases between their ends.

This clonotype was sampled from a man aged 35 to 55 with gastric cancer. This sample comprised peripheral blood, obtained from a patient treated with photon-based radiotherapy. This sequence uses TRBV6-6 and TRBJ2-7, with the identity of the D gene unclear. Here is the DNA: TGTGCCAGCAGCAACGAGCCCTACGAGCAGTACTTC. This translates into CASSNEPYEQYF.